Listed here is a single T cell receptor beta chain. As yet, its antigen is unknown. Unique molecular identifiers were in the cDNA, with template-switch universal primer binding. TCRdb re-called the 5' RACE reads through MiXCR, storing one row per CDR3 protein. This sample yields hundreds of thousands of distinct CDR3 sequences, of which 9% to 15% are seen a single time; around 1.6% belongs to the top ten. The data derive from a study of identical twins. Study conclusions and caveats: Insertions were fewer in abundant cord blood beta clonotypes, whereas memory repertoires showed none of this pattern.

Deletions cut 1 base from V and 5 bases from J, with 16 bases between. Germline CDR1 and CDR2: SGHVS and FNYEAQ. CDR3 length: 16 residues. This sample also appeared in a second study, on yellow fever vaccine responses in identical twins.

The sequencing sample was made of PBMCs. The sequence was collected from a woman aged 18-29 years in good health. The rearrangement joins TRBV7-6 to TRBJ2-3, with D possibly TRBD1 on 6 matching bases. CDR3 DNA sequence: TGTGCCAGCAGCTTAGGGGGGCCGATGTCGGGAGATACGCAGTATTTT. This codes for CASSLGGPMSGDTQYF.